This T cell receptor beta chain came from a study of T-cell memory formation after mild COVID-19. Findings and limits, study-wide: Those CD4+ clones that contracted were mainly in CM and EM (CD8+ ones in EMRA). Clones that got smaller from day 15 to 85 had even CD4/CD8, while clones growing later tipped toward CD4+. Pre-infection memory contained some responding clones, which suggested that cross-reactive memory had joined.

TCRdb processed the 5' RACE reads anew with MiXCR; each CDR3 protein has one entry. The data contain around 190,000 distinct CDR3 sequences, approximately 18% of them singletons. About this clonotype itself: Antigen: not known.

This CDR3 is 15 amino acids long. The ends were cut back, 3 bases at V and 6 bases at J, with 12 bases in the middle. CDR1 is WSHSY and CDR2 is SAAADI in the germline V gene. V and J are TRBV10-2 and TRBJ1-6; the D is unclear. This TCR derives from a man between 18 and 35 years old who had mild COVID-19 (a few samples of this study predate the infection). Cell type and time point are not known. Sequences were obtained from PBMCs or a T cell subset sorted from them (not recorded which). CDR3 sequence (DNA): TGCGCCAGCAGTGAAGTGAGGCAGAGTAATTCACCCCTCCACTTT. This sequence encodes CASSEVRQSNSPLHF.